The 13 T cell receptor beta chains below were found in one sample sequenced in a study of control samples from healthy donors and cancer patients. Measured with immunoSEQ multiplex PCR; TCRdb has only the in-frame clones, and not every one. Altogether approximately 140,000 clones are present, 92% being singletons, with the ten largest covering about 10%. The sample consisted of blood. These receptors came from a man aged 25 to 40 in good health.

The chain recombines TRBV7-9 with TRBJ2-3; 9 bases map to TRBD2. The CDR3 consists of 16 residues. Germline assignment: CDR1 SEHNR and CDR2 FQNEAQ (reference sequence). V lost 5 bases and J lost 2; bases outside the gene matches: 8. CDR3 in amino acids: CASSPRAGGPTDTQYF. CDR3 sequence (DNA): TGTGCCAGCAGCCCCCGAGCGGGAGGTCCCACAGATACGCAGTATTTT.

The rearrangement joins TRBV28 to TRBJ1-2; D call uncertain. V was clipped by 2 bases and J by 7 bases, with 17 bases between them. CDR1 is MDHEN, CDR2 SYDVKM, per germline. The CDR3 has 15 residues. This CDR3 is CASSLSPNLGGGYTF. DNA of the CDR3: TGTGCCAGCAGTTTAAGTCCAAACCTAGGAGGTGGCTACACCTTC.

This chain uses TRBV11-3 with TRBJ1-1, with TRBD1 as a possible D gene (5 bases). Germline lookup yields CDR1 SGHNT and CDR2 YENEEA. Trimming removed 1 base from V and 2 bases from J, with 11 bases in between. This CDR3 comprises 15 residues. The CDR3 DNA is TGTGCCAGCAGCTTAGGGTTCGGGACCAACACTGAAGCTTTCTTT. This sequence encodes CASSLGFGTNTEAFF.

The rearrangement uses TRBV7-9 and TRBJ1-1; 7 bases are shared with TRBD1. The V and J ends lost 3 bases and 6 bases, in that order; junction bases with no gene match: 16. Germline assignment: CDR1 SEHNR and CDR2 FQNEAQ (reference sequence). This CDR3 has 17 amino acids. For the CDR3, the DNA is TGTGCCAGCAGCTTTGTCGGACAGGCCCTCGGGTGGGCTGAAGCTTTCTTT. The encoded protein is CASSFVGQALGWAEAFF.

V gene TRBV28 combines with J gene TRBJ2-3; 8 nucleotides align to TRBD2. The ends lost 1 base at V and 5 bases at J; junction bases unmatched: 5. Germline CDR1 and CDR2: MDHEN and SYDVKM. The CDR3 contains 15 residues. The CDR3 loop is CASSLSAGGVDTQYF. The CDR3 DNA is TGTGCCAGCAGTTTATCGGCGGGAGGAGTAGATACGCAGTATTTT.

This chain joins TRBV19 and TRBJ2-4, with 7 bases that match TRBD1. J lost 3 bases, V lost 3 bases, and 5 bases had no gene match. Germline values: CDR1 LNHDA, CDR2 SQIVND (reference sequence). The CDR3 consists of 15 residues. The CDR3 region has the DNA TGTGCCAGTAGTATTGAGGGGGCCCTCAAAAACATTCAGTACTTC. This gives the protein CASSIEGALKNIQYF.

The CDR3 is CASSLFLMQYF. CDR3 nucleotides: TGTGCCAGCAGTTTATTCTTGATGCAGTACTTC. This rearrangement joins TRBV28 to TRBJ2-7; D uncertain. CDR3 length: 11 amino acids. Germline values: CDR1 MDHEN, CDR2 SYDVKM. Trimming removed 1 base at V and 9 bases at J, with 7 bases between.

The V gene is TRBV30, the J gene TRBJ1-1; no definite D call. Germline V gene lookup returns CDR1 GTSNPN and CDR2 SVGIG (reference sequence). The CDR3 has 13 residues. V was trimmed by 2 bases and J by 0 bases, leaving 7 bases between them. The CDR3 DNA is TGTGCCTGGAGTAAGGGAATGAACACTGAAGCTTTCTTT. Residues: CAWSKGMNTEAFF.

This rearrangement joins TRBV7-3 to TRBJ1-1; 9 bases fit TRBD1. The CDR3 sequence is 14 residues long. Unmatched junction bases numbered 12, after V lost 5 bases and J lost 11 bases. Germline V gene data show CDR1 as SGHTA and CDR2 as FQGTGA. CDR3 DNA: TGTGCCAGCAGCCCTCGTCCCGGGACAGGGTTGGCTTTCTTT. It specifies CASSPRPGTGLAFF. Full variable domain (rest looked up from reference TRBV7-3 and TRBJ1-1): GAGVSQTPSNKVTEKGKYVELRCDPISGHTALYWYRQSLGQGPEFLIYFQGTGAADDSGLPNDRFFAVRPEGSVSTLKIQRTERGDSAVYLCASSPRPGTGLAFFGQGTRLTVV.

This chain uses TRBV10-3 with TRBJ2-3, with 7 bases matching TRBD2. With 0 bases clipped from V and 4 bases from J, the junction kept 1 base outside the gene matches. CDR3 length: 14 amino acids. Germline assignment: CDR1 ENHRY and CDR2 SYGVKD. The CDR3 DNA follows: TGTGCCATCAGTGAGTCGGCGGGGGCAGATACGCAGTATTTT. This gives the protein CAISESAGADTQYF.

This chain uses TRBV11-2 with TRBJ2-3, with D unclear. V gave up 2 bases and J gave up 3 bases, with 12 bases separating them. This CDR3 region has 15 residues. CDR1 and CDR2 from the germline V gene are SGHAT and FQNNGV. CDR3 in DNA: TGTGCCAGCAGCTTATCTTTCGCGGCAACAGATACGCAGTATTTT. It yields the protein CASSLSFAATDTQYF.

The chain recombines TRBV4-1 with TRBJ2-2; the D gene could be TRBD1 or TRBD2 (5 bases each). Germline V lookup: CDR1 MGHRA, CDR2 YSYEKL. The V end was cut by 0 bases, the J end by 2 bases, with 19 bases between. The CDR3 totals 19 residues. The CDR3 loop is CASSQESGHLHHNTGELFF. The CDR3 bases are TGCGCCAGCAGCCAAGAAAGCGGACACCTTCACCATAACACCGGGGAGCTGTTTTTT.

CDR3 amino acids: CASSARQGRETQYF. CDR3 bases: TGCGCCAGCAGCGCAAGACAGGGGAGAGAGACCCAGTACTTC. This chain uses TRBV5-1 with TRBJ2-5; TRBD1 matches 8 bases. The V and J ends lost 4 bases and 4 bases, in that order; junction bases with no gene match: 6. This CDR3 has 14 amino acids. Germline values: CDR1 SGHRS, CDR2 YFSETQ.